The entry below gives a single TCR beta chain sequence along with its context. The antigen remains unidentified. The CDR3 spans 15 residues. Trimming shortened V by 0 bases and J by 3 bases, and 12 bases separated the two germline ends. Germline CDR1 MGHRA, CDR2 YSYEKL. The sample is drawn from a study of T cell responses to AZD1222 COVID-19 vaccine. Sequencing was performed with immunoSEQ multiplex PCR; in TCRdb, only in-frame clones are kept and a portion is missing. Seen here are a few hundred thousand clones, 85% to 95% observed once, and the top ten hold approximately 0.52%. Study outcomes and limitations: The study sampled repertoires only after the peak T cell response. Seropositive at baseline were only a handful of AZD1222 recipients. An increase in Spike-specific TCR breadth and depth was observed after two AZD1222 doses.

This specimen was peripheral blood, taken on day 0 of AZD1222 vaccination. This receptor was obtained from an adult in good health. V and J are TRBV4-1 and TRBJ2-7, with D possibly matching TRBD1 (6 bases). The CDR3 region has the DNA TGCGCCAGCAGCCAAGAACAGAAACAGGGCTACGAGCAGTACTTC. Translation: CASSQEQKQGYEQYF.